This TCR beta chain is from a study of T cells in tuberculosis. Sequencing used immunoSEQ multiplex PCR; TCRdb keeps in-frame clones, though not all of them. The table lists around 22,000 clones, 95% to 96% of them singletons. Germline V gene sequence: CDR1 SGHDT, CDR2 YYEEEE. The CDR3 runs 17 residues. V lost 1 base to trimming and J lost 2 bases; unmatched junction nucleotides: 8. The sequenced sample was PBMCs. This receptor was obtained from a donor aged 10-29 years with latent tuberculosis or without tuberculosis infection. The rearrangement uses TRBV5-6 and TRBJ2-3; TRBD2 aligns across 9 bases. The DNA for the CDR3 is TGTGCCAGCAGCTTGAGGGTAGCGGGGGCTACCACAGATACGCAGTATTTT. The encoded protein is CASSLRVAGATTDTQYF. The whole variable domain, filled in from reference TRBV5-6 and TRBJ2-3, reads DAGVTQSPTHLIKTRGQQVTLRCSPKSGHDTVSWYQQALGQGPQFIFQYYEEEERQRGNFPDRFSGHQFPNYSSELNVNALLLGDSALYLCASSLRVAGATTDTQYFGPGTRLTVL.